Listed below are T cell receptor beta chains from one sample, sequenced in a study of human T cells and chemical hapten exposure. TCRdb recomputed calls from the RACE reads with MiXCR, one row per CDR3 protein. In the table there are some 52,000 distinct CDR3 sequences, around 10% of which are singletons. The sample in question was whole blood, obtained in connection with sensitization to the hapten diphenylcyclopropenone (DPC). The receptors shown here come from a woman aged 35 to 49 with alopecia areata. Some clones in this sample may be carry-over from other donors' samples. The CDR3 runs from the conserved cysteine through the conserved F or W. D genes are given only for firm matches. The size field is filled for only some rows; it gives once, few, many or a size class.

d_gene,v_gene,abundance,len,j_gene,CDR3aa,CDR3nt
TRBD2,TRBV27,many,16,TRBJ2-5,CASSRRGLAGGGTQYF,TGTGCCAGCAGTAGAAGGGGACTAGCGGGAGGGGGGACCCAGTACTTC
NA,TRBV4-3,NA,15,TRBJ1-5,CASSQDRGSNQPQHF,TGCGCCAGCAGCCAAGATAGGGGAAGCAATCAGCCCCAGCATTTT
NA,TRBV4-3,NA,17,TRBJ1-6,CASSQAGGSLGNSPLHF,TGCGCCAGCAGCCAAGCGGGCGGTTCTCTGGGGAATTCACCCCTCCACTTT
TRBD1,TRBV7-9,many,15,TRBJ2-3,CASTLQGAGLDTQYF,TGTGCCAGCACCCTGCAGGGGGCTGGCCTCGATACGCAGTATTTT
NA,TRBV12-3/TRBV12-4,NA,15,TRBJ1-3,CASSETLYSGNTIYF,TGTGCCAGCAGTGAGACACTTTACTCTGGAAACACCATATATTTT
NA,TRBV6-5,NA,15,TRBJ2-6,CASSYSYSGANVLTF,TGTGCCAGCAGTTACTCGTATTCTGGGGCCAACGTCCTGACTTTC
NA,TRBV2,many,14,TRBJ1-3,CASQDGYSGNTIYF,TGTGCCAGCCAGGACGGATACTCTGGAAACACCATATATTTT
NA,TRBV3-1,few,13,TRBJ1-2,CASSQEKVHGYTF,TGTGCCAGCAGCCAAGAGAAGGTCCATGGCTACACCTTC
TRBD2,TRBV9,NA,14,TRBJ2-5,CASSVASGQETQYF,TGTGCCAGCAGCGTAGCTAGCGGTCAAGAGACCCAGTACTTC
NA,TRBV7-9,few,15,TRBJ2-7,CASSLARGRTYEQYF,TGTGCCAGCAGCTTAGCCCGTGGCAGAACCTACGAGCAGTACTTC
NA,TRBV18,few,14,TRBJ1-5,CASSPAGNNQPQHF,TGTGCCAGCTCACCAGCAGGGAACAATCAGCCCCAGCATTTT
TRBD2,TRBV10-2,NA,15,TRBJ2-4,CASSASGRVKNIQYF,TGCGCCAGCAGTGCTAGCGGGAGGGTAAAAAACATTCAGTACTTC
NA,TRBV28,NA,18,TRBJ2-1,CASSLVLDSLPSYNEQFF,TGTGCCAGCAGTTTAGTCCTAGATTCCCTCCCATCCTACAATGAGCAGTTCTTC
NA,TRBV6-5,many,15,TRBJ2-7,CASRLGGTLGGEQYF,TGTGCCAGCAGGCTCGGCGGGACTCTTGGAGGCGAGCAGTACTTC
TRBD2,TRBV3-1,NA,15,TRBJ2-1,CASSPTSGGGNEQFF,TGTGCCAGCAGCCCGACTAGCGGGGGGGGAAATGAGCAGTTCTTC
NA,TRBV6-1,many,13,TRBJ1-2,CASSLRRDYGYTF,TGTGCCAGCAGCCTACGACGAGACTATGGCTACACCTTC